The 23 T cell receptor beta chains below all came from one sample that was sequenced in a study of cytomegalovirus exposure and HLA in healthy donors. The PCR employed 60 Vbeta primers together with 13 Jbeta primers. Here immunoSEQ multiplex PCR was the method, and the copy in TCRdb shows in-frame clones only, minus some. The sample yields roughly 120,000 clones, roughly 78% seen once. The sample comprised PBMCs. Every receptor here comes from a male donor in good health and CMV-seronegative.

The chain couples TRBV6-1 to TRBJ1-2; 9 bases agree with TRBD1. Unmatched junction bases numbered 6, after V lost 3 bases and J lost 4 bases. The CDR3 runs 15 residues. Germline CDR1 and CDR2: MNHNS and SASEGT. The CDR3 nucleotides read TGTGCCAGCAGTGACGTACCGACAGGGGGCTATGGCTACACCTTC. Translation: CASSDVPTGGYGYTF.

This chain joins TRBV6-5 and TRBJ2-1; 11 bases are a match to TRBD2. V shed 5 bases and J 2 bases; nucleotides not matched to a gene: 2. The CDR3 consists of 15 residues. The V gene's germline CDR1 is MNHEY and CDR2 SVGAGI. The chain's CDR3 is CASSTTSGAYNEQFF. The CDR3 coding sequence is TGTGCCAGCAGTACGACTAGCGGGGCCTACAATGAGCAGTTCTTC.

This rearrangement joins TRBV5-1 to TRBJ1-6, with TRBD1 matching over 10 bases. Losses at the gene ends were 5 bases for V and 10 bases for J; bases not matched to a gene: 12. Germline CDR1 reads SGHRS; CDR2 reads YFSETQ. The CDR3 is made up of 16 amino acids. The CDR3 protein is CASRSGTGVLKSPLHF. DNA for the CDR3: TGCGCCAGCAGGTCCGGGACAGGGGTTCTGAAGTCACCCCTCCACTTT.

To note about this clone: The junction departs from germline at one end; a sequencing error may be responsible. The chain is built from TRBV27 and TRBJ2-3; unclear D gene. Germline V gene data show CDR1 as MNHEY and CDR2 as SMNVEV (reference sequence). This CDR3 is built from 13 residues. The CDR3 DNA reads TGTGCCAGCAGTTTACTCCTCACAGATACGCAATATTTT. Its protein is CASSLLLTDTQYF.

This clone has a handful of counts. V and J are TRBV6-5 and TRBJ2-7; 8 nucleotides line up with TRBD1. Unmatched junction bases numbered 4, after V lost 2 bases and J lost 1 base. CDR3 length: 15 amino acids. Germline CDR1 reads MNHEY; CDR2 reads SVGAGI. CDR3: CASSYVQGASYEQYF. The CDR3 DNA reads TGTGCCAGCAGTTACGTGCAGGGGGCATCCTACGAGCAGTACTTC.

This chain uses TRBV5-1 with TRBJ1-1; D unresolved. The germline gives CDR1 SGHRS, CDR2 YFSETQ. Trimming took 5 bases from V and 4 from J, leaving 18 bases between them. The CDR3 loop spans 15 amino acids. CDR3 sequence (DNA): TGCGCCAGCAGACAAAATGAAAATCTGATCACTGAAGCTTTCTTT. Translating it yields CASRQNENLITEAFF.

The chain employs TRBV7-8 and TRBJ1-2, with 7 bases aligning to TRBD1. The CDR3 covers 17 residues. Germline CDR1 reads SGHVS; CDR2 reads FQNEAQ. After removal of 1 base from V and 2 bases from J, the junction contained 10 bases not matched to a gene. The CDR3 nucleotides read TGTGCCAGCAGCTTAGTGGCCCAGGGACAGACGAACTATGGCTACACCTTC. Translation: CASSLVAQGQTNYGYTF.

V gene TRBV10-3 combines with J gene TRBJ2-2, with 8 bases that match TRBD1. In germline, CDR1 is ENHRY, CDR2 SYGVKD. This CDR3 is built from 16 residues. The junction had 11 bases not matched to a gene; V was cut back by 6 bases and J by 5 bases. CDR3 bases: TGTGCCATCAGCCAGGACAGGGAAGTGGTAACCGGGGAGCTGTTTTTT. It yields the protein CAISQDREVVTGELFF.

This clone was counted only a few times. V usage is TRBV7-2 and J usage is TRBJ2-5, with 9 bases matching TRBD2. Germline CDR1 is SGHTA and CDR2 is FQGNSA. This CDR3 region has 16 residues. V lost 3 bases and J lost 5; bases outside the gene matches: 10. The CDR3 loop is CASSLVAGAQRETQYF. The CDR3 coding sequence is TGTGCCAGCAGCTTGGTAGCGGGGGCCCAACGGGAGACCCAGTACTTC.

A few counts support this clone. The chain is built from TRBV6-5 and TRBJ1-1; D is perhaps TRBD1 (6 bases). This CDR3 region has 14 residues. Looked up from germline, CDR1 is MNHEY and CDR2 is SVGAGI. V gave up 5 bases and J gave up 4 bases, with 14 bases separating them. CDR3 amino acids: CASSTTGRATEAFF. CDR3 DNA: TGTGCCAGCAGTACTACAGGGAGGGCCACTGAAGCTTTCTTT.

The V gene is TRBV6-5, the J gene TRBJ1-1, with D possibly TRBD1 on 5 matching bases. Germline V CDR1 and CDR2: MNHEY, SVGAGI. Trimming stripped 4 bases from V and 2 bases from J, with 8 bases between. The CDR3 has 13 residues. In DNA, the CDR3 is TGTGCCAGCAGTTTCGACAGTAACACTGAAGCTTTCTTT. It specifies CASSFDSNTEAFF.

The CDR3 reads CASSWDSLSQFF. In DNA, the CDR3 is TGTGCCAGCAGTTGGGACTCCCTGAGTCAGTTCTTC. V usage is TRBV11-2 and J usage is TRBJ2-1; perhaps TRBD2 as D (6 bases). The CDR3 covers 12 residues. Trimming removed 6 bases from V and 13 bases from J, with 16 bases in between. Germline V gene data show CDR1 as SGHAT and CDR2 as FQNNGV.

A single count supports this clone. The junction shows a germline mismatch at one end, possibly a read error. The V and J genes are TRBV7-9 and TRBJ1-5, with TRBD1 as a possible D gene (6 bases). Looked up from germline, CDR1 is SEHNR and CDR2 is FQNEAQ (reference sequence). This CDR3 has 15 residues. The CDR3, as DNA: TGTGCCAGCAACTTAGGGGGGGGCCGTCCTCAGCCCCAGCATTTT. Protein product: CASNLGGGRPQPQHF.

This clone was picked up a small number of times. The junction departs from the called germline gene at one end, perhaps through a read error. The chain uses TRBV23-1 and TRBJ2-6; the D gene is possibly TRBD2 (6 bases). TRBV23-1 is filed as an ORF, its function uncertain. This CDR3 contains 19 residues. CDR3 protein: CASSQSSPISPGGANGLTF. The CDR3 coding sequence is TGCGCCAGCAGTCAATCGAGTCCCATATCCCCAGGAGGGGCCAACGGCCTGACTTTC.

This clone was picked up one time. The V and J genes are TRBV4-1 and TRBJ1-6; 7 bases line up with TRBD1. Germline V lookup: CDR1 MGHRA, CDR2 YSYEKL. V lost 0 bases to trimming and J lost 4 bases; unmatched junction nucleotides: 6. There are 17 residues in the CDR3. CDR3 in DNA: TGCGCCAGCAGCCAAGATGGGGCAGGGGGGTATAATTCACCCCTCCACTTT. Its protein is CASSQDGAGGYNSPLHF.

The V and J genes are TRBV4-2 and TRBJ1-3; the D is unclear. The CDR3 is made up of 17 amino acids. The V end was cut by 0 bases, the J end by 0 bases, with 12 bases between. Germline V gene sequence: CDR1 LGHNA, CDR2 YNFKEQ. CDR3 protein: CASSQDLPGLSGNTIYF. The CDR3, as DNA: TGTGCCAGCAGCCAAGATCTGCCAGGCCTCTCTGGAAACACCATATATTTT.

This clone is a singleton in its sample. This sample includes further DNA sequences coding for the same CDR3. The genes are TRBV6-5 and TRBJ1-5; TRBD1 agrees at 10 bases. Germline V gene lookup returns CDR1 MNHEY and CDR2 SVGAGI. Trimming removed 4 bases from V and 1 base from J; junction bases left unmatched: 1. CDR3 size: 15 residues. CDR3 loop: CASSSTGGSNQPQHF. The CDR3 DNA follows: TGTGCCAGCAGTTCGACAGGGGGCAGCAATCAGCCCCAGCATTTT.

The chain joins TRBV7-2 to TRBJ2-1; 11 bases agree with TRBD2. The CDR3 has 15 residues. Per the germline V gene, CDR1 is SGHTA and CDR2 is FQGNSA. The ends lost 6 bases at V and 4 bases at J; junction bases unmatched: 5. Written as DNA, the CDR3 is TGTGCCAGCAGACTAGCGGGGGCCAGTTACAATGAGCAGTTCTTC. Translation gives CASRLAGASYNEQFF.

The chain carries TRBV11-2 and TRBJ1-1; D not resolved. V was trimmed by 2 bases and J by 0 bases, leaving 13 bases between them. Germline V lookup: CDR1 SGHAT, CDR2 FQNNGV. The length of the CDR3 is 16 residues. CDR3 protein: CASSLIGRRLNTEAFF. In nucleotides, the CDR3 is TGTGCCAGCAGCTTAATTGGAAGGAGGTTGAACACTGAAGCTTTCTTT.

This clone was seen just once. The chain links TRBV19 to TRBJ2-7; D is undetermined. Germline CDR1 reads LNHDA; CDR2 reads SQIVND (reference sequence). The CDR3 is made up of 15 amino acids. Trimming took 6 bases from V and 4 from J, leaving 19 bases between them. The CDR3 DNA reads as TGTGCCAGTAGGGAGAGCCCGACCGGCTTATACGAGCAGTACTTC. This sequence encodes CASRESPTGLYEQYF.

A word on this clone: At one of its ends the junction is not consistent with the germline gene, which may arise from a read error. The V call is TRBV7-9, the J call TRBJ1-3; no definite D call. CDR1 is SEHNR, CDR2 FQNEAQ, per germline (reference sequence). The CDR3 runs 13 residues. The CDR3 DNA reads TGTTCCAGCAGCCATCGTACAGGAAACACCATATATTTT. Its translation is CSSSHRTGNTIYF.

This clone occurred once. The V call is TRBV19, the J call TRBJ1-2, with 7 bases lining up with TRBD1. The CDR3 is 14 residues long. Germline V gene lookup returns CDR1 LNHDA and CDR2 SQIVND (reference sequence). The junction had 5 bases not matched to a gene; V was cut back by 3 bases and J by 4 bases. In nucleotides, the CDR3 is TGTGCCAGTAGTATTGGACAGGCACCCTATGGCTACACCTTC. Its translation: CASSIGQAPYGYTF.

The CDR3 is CASSEARSSTDTQYF. CDR3 sequence (DNA): TGTGCCAGCAGTGAAGCGCGAAGCTCCACAGATACGCAGTATTTT. The V call is TRBV6-1, the J call TRBJ2-3, with unresolved D. From germline, CDR1 is MNHNS and CDR2 SASEGT. This CDR3 region has 15 residues. Trimming removed 0 bases from V and 2 bases from J, with 9 bases in between.